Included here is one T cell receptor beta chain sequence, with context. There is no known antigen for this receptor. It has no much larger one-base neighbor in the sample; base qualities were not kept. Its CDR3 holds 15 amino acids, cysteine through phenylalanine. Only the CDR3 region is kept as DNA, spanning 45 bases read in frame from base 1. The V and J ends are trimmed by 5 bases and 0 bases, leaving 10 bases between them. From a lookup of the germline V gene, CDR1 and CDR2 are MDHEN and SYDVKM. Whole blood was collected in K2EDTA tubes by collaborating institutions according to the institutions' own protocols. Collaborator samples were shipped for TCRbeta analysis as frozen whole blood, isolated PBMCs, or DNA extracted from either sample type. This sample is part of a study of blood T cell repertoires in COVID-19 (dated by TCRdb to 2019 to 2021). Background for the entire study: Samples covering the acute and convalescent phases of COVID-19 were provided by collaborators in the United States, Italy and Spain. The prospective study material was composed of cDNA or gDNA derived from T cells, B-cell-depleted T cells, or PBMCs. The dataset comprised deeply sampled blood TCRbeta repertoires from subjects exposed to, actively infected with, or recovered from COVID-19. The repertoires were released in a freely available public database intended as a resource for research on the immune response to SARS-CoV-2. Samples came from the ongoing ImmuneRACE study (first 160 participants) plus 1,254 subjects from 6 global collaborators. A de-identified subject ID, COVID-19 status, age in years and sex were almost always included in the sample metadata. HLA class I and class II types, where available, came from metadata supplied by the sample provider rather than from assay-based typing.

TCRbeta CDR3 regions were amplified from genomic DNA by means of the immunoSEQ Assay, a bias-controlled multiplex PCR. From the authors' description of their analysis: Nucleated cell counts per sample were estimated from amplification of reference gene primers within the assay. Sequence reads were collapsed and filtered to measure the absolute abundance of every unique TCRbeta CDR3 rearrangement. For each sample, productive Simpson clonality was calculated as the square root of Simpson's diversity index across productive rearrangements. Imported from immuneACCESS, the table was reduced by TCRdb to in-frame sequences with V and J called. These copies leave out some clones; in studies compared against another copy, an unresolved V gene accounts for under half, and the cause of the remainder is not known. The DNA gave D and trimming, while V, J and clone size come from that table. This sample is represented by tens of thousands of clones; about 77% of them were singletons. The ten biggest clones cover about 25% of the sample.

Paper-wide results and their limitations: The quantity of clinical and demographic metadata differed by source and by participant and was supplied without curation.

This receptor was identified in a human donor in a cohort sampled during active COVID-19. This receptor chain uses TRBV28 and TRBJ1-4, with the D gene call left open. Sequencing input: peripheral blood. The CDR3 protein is CASSPRGATNEKLFF. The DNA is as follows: TGTGCCAGCAGTCCCCGGGGAGCAACTAATGAAAAACTGTTTTTT. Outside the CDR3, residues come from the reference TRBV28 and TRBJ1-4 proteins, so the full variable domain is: DVKVTQSSRYLVKRTGEKVFLECVQDMDHENMFWYRQDPGLGLRLIYFSYDVKMKEKGDIPEGYSVSREKKERFSLILESASTNQTSMYLCASSPRGATNEKLFFGSGTQLSVL.